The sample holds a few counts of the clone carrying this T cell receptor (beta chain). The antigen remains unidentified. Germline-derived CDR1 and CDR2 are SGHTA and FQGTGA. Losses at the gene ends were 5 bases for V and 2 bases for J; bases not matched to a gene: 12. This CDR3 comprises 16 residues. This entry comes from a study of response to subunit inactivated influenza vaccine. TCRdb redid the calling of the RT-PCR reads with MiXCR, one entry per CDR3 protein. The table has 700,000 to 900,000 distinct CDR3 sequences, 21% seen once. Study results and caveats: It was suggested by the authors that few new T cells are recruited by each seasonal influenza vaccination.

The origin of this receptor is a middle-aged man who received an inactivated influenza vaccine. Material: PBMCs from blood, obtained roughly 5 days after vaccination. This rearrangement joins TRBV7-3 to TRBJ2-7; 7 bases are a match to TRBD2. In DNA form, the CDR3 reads TGTGCCAGCAGCCCCCATTCTAGCGGCCTTACCTACGAGCAGTACTTC. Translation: CASSPHSSGLTYEQYF.